This T cell receptor beta chain was found in a study of the immune and genomic landscape of osteosarcoma. The post-treatment osteosarcoma tumors were primary, local recurrence or metastasis specimens from poor-prognosis patients. TCRdb keeps only in-frame clones here, not all; method: immunoSEQ multiplex PCR. The profile shows roughly 5,100 clones, over 70% of them singletons. Per the germline V gene, CDR1 is MNHNS and CDR2 is SASEGT. The CDR3 runs to 16 residues. The V and J ends lost 1 base and 1 base respectively, with 13 bases between them. Source material: osteosarcoma tumor tissue from the lung. The gene calls are TRBV6-1 and TRBJ2-5; D gene unclear. This TCR came from a human donor with osteosarcoma. The CDR3 loop reads CASSEEVGSLQETQYF. CDR3 coding DNA: TGTGCCAGCAGTGAAGAGGTGGGCAGTCTCCAAGAGACCCAGTACTTC.